The 7 T cell receptor beta chains below were found in one sample sequenced in a study of T cell changes during pregnancy in multiple sclerosis. TCRdb keeps only in-frame clones here, not all; method: immunoSEQ multiplex PCR. The sample carries about 50,000 clones, around 90% recorded once. Sequenced here: CD4+ T cells from peripheral blood mononuclear cells, sampled before pregnancy. These receptors were taken from a female donor with multiple sclerosis, enrolled in a pregnancy study.

This CDR3 reads CASSRSGASISSYNEQFF. CDR3 DNA sequence: TGTGCCAGTAGTAGGAGCGGGGCCTCAATTAGCTCCTACAATGAGCAGTTCTTC. V gene TRBV19 combines with J gene TRBJ2-1, with TRBD2 identical over 7 bases. With V trimmed by 4 bases and J by 0 bases, 12 bases remained unmatched. This CDR3 region has 18 residues. Germline V gives CDR1 LNHDA, CDR2 SQIVND (reference sequence).

V gene TRBV19 combines with J gene TRBJ2-1; 13 nucleotides line up with TRBD2. The CDR3 has 17 amino acids. Germline values: CDR1 LNHDA, CDR2 SQIVND (reference sequence). The V gene end was trimmed by 5 bases and the J gene end by 2 bases; junction bases not matched to a gene: 6. DNA for the CDR3: TGTGCCAGTAGTCCAACTAGCGGGAGGGTGCCCTACAATGAGCAGTTCTTC. Amino acid sequence: CASSPTSGRVPYNEQFF.

The gene calls are TRBV5-1 and TRBJ2-1, with 7 positions matching TRBD1. CDR1 is SGHRS, CDR2 YFSETQ, per germline. After removal of 4 bases from V and 6 bases from J, the junction contained 13 bases not matched to a gene. The CDR3 spans 16 residues. CDR3 sequence (DNA): TGCGCCAGCAGCATAACCACAGGGGTTCTAAGCAATGAGCAGTTCTTC. It specifies CASSITTGVLSNEQFF.

The V call is TRBV5-1, the J call TRBJ2-1, with TRBD1 as a possible D gene (6 bases). V was cut by 7 bases and J by 7 bases, with 18 bases left in between. From germline, CDR1 is SGHRS and CDR2 YFSETQ. CDR3 length equals 14 residues. The CDR3 DNA reads as TGCGCCAGCCTCCCGATGACAGGTTCTAATGAGCAGTTCTTC. Its protein product is CASLPMTGSNEQFF.

This clone has just one count. The chain combines TRBV19 with TRBJ2-3; D is perhaps TRBD2 (6 bases). Trimming shortened V by 2 bases and J by 1 base, and 10 bases separated the two germline ends. This CDR3 comprises 15 residues. Per germline, CDR1 LNHDA and CDR2 SQIVND (reference sequence). Here the CDR3 DNA reads TGTGCCAGTAGTATATGGGAGGCCGGCACAGATACGCAGTATTTT. As protein: CASSIWEAGTDTQYF. Variable domain in full (rest from reference TRBV19 and TRBJ2-3): DGGITQSPKYLFRKEGQNVTLSCEQNLNHDAMYWYRQDPGQGLRLIYYSQIVNDFQKGDIAEGYSVSREKKESFPLTVTSAQKNPTAFYLCASSIWEAGTDTQYFGPGTRLTVL.

V gene TRBV5-6 combines with J gene TRBJ2-1; possible D gene TRBD1, 6 bases. The germline CDR1 and CDR2 sequences are SGHDT and YYEEEE. The CDR3 sequence is 18 residues long. V was shortened by 4 bases and J by 0 bases, with 20 bases between the two germline ends. The CDR3 protein is CASSPKKTGHSSYNEQFF. The CDR3 DNA reads TGTGCCAGCAGCCCAAAAAAGACAGGACACAGCTCCTACAATGAGCAGTTCTTC.

This clone was seen a single time. Written as DNA, the CDR3 is TGTGCCAGCGGGACTAGCAGCCAAGAGACCCAGTACTTC. It translates to CASGTSSQETQYF. This chain joins TRBV14 and TRBJ2-5, with 9 bases fitting TRBD2. Germline values: CDR1 SGHDN, CDR2 FVKESK. J lost 1 base, V lost 8 bases, and 2 bases had no gene match. The CDR3 sequence is 13 residues long.